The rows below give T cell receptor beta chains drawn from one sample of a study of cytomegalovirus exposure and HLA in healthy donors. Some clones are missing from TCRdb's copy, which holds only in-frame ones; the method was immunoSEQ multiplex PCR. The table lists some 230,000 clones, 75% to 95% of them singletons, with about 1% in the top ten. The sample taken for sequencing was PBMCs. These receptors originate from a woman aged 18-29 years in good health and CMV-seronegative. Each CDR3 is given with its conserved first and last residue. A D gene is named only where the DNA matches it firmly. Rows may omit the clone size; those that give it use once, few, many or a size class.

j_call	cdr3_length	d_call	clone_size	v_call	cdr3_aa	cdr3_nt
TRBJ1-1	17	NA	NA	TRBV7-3	CASSLYGVGSLAGAAFF	TGTGCCAGCAGCTTATACGGGGTAGGATCCCTTGCGGGGGCAGCTTTCTTT
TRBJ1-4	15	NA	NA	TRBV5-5	CASSLVEGGSEKLFF	TGTGCCAGCAGCTTGGTAGAGGGAGGTAGTGAAAAACTGTTTTTT
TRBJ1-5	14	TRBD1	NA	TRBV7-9	CASSRDRGEQPQHF	TGTGCCAGCAGCAGGGACAGGGGGGAACAGCCCCAGCATTTT
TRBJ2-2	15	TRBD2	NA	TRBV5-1	CASSLRGANTGELFF	TGCGCCAGCAGCTTGCGGGGGGCGAACACCGGGGAGCTGTTTTTT
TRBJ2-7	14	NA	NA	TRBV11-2	CASSLGPIPYEQYF	TGTGCCAGCAGCTTAGGTCCAATCCCCTACGAGCAGTACTTC
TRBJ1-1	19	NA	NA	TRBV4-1	CASSQVVVGARMRGFEAFF	TGCGCCAGCAGCCAGGTAGTGGTGGGGGCTAGGATGAGGGGTTTTGAAGCTTTCTTT
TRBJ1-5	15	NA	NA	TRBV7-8	CASSIRTDRSQPQHF	TGTGCCAGCAGCATTCGGACAGATCGGTCTCAGCCCCAGCATTTT
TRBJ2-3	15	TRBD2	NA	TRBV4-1	CASSQLAGVPDTQYF	TGCGCCAGCAGTCAACTAGCGGGAGTACCAGATACGCAGTATTTT
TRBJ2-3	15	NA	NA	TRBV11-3	CASSPGTAVADTQYF	TGTGCCAGCAGCCCGGGAACAGCCGTTGCAGATACGCAGTATTTT
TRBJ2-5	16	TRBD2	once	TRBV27	CASSLSSALGGETQYF	TGTGCCAGCAGTTTATCGTCCGCCCTCGGGGGGGAGACCCAGTACTTC